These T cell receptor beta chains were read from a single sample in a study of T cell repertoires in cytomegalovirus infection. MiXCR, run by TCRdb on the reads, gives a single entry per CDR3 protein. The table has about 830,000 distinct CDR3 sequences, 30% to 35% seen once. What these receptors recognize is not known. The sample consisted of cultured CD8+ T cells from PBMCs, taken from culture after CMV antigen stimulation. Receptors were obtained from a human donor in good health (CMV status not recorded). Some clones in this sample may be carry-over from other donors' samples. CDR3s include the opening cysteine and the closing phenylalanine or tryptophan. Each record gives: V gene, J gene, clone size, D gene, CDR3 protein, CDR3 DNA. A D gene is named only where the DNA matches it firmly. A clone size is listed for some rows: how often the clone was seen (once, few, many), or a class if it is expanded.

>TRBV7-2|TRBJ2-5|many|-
CASSPVGTFRETQYF
TGTGCCAGCAGTCCGGTGGGGACTTTCCGAGAGACCCAGTACTTC
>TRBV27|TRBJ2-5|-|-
CASSPRDLMAQYF
TGTGCCAGCAGTCCTCGGGACTTAATGGCCCAGTACTTC
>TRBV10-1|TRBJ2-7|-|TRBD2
CASSDPAGGEQYF
TGCGCCAGCAGTGATCCGGCCGGGGGGGAGCAGTACTTC
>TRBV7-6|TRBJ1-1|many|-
CASSAGKNTEAFF
TGTGCCAGCAGCGCAGGGAAAAACACTGAAGCTTTCTTT
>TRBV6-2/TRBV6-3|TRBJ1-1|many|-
CASSYGGRLNTEAFF
TGTGCCAGCAGTTACGGGGGACGGTTGAACACTGAAGCTTTCTTT
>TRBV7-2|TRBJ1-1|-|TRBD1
CVSSLGLPGQLNTEAFF
TGTGTCAGCAGCTTAGGCCTCCCGGGACAGTTAAACACTGAAGCTTTCTTT
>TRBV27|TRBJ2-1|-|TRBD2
CASRPTSGASNEQFF
TGTGCCAGCAGACCGACTAGCGGGGCATCCAATGAGCAGTTCTTC
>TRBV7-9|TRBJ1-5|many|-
CASSLGGQGNQPQHF
TGTGCCAGCAGCTTAGGAGGTCAGGGGAATCAGCCCCAGCATTTT
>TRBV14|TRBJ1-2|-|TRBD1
CASSYPGQLAGGYTF
TGTGCCAGCAGCTATCCGGGACAGTTGGCGGGAGGCTACACCTTC
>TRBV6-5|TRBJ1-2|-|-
CASSGDGNMNYGYTF
TGTGCCAGCAGTGGGGACGGGAATATGAACTATGGCTACACCTTC
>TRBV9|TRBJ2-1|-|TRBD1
CASTTSPQGPSNEQFF
TGTGCCAGCACCACCTCCCCACAGGGGCCTTCGAATGAGCAGTTCTTC
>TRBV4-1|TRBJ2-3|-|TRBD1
CASSSGQGAFGDTQYF
TGCGCCAGCAGCTCGGGACAGGGGGCGTTTGGAGATACGCAGTATTTT
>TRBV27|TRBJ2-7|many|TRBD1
CASSFRGSSYEQYF
TGTGCCAGCAGTTTCAGGGGGTCGTCCTACGAGCAGTACTTC
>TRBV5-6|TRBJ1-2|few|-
CASSPLDGDGYTF
TGTGCCAGCAGCCCACTGGATGGGGATGGCTACACCTTC
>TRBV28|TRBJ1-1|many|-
CASSRYTEAFF
TGCGCCAGCAGCCGTTACACTGAAGCTTTCTTT
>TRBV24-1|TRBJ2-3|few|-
CATLAFHNTDTQYF
TGTGCCACCCTAGCCTTTCATAACACAGATACGCAGTATTTT
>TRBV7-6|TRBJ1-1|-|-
CASSPSSYLNTEAFF
TGTGCCAGCAGCCCTTCGAGCTACTTGAACACTGAAGCTTTCTTT
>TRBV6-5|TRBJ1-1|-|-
CASSPREGHGHEAFF
TGTGCCAGCAGCCCTAGGGAGGGACACGGTCATGAAGCTTTCTTT
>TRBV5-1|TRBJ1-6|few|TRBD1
CASSLATGASPLHF
TGCGCCAGCAGCTTGGCGACAGGGGCTTCACCCCTCCACTTT
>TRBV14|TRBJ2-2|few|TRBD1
CASSQYRTGPVFF
TGTGCCAGCAGCCAATACCGGACAGGGCCGGTGTTTTTT
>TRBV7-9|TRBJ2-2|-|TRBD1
CASSLGQGAPYTGELFF
TGTGCCAGCAGTCTAGGACAGGGGGCACCTTACACCGGGGAGCTGTTTTTT
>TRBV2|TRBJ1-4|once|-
CASSEAGLWVGEKLFF
TGTGCCAGCAGCGAAGCGGGACTCTGGGTAGGGGAAAAACTGTTTTTT
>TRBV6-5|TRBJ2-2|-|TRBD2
CASSYSRGSIGELFF
TGTGCCAGCAGTTACTCGCGGGGGTCCATCGGGGAGCTGTTTTTT
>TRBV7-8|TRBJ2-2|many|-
CATEWGLNTGELFF
TGTGCCACCGAATGGGGGTTGAACACCGGGGAGCTGTTTTTT
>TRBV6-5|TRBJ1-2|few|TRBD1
CASSITGTGNYGYTF
TGTGCCAGCAGTATTACCGGGACAGGCAACTATGGCTACACCTTC
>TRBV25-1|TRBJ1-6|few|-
CASSEYARDNSPLHF
TGTGCCAGCAGTGAATATGCCAGGGATAATTCACCCCTCCACTTT
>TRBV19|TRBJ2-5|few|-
CASRFEETQYF
TGTGCCTCCCGGTTTGAAGAGACCCAGTACTTC